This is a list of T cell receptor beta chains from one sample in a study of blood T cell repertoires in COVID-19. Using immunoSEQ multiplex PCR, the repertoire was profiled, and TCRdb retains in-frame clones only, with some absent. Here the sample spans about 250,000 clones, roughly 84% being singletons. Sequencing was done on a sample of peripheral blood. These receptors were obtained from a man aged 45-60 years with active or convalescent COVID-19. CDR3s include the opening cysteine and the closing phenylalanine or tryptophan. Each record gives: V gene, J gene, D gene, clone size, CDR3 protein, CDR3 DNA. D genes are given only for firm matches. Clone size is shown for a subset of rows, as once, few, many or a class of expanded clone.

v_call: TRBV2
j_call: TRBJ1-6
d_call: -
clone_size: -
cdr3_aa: CASNSGAVNNSPLHF
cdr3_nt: TGTGCCAGCAACTCCGGCGCGGTTAATAATTCACCCCTCCACTTT

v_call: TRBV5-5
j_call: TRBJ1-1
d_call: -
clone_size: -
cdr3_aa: CASSPSGVGYTEAFF
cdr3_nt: TGTGCCAGCAGCCCCTCCGGGGTTGGGTACACTGAAGCTTTCTTT

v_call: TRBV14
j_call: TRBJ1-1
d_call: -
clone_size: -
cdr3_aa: CASSLTGNTEAFF
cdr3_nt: TGTGCCAGCAGCTTAACAGGGAACACTGAAGCTTTCTTT

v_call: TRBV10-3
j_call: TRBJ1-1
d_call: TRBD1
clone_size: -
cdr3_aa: CAIRGQGDNEAFF
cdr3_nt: TGTGCCATCAGAGGACAGGGGGATAATGAAGCTTTCTTT

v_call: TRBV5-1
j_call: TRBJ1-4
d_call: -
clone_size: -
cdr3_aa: CASSLTGLANEKLFF
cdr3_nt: TGCGCCAGCAGCCTTACAGGGCTTGCTAATGAAAAACTGTTTTTT

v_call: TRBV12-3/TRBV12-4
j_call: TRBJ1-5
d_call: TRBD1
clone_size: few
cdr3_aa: CASSLTGGQPQHF
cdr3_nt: TGTGCCAGCAGTTTAACAGGGGGTCAGCCCCAGCATTTT

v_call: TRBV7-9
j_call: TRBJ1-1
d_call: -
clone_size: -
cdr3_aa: CASTDRLRMNTEAFF
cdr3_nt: TGTGCCAGCACTGACAGGCTACGGATGAACACTGAAGCTTTCTTT

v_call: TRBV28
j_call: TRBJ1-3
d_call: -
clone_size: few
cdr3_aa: CASSLLGGGGRNTIYF
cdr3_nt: TGTGCCAGCAGTTTATTAGGAGGGGGGGGCAGAAACACCATATATTTT

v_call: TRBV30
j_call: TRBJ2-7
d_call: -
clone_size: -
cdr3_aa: CAWSESGTLAYEQYF
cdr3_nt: TGTGCCTGGAGTGAATCCGGGACACTTGCCTACGAGCAGTACTTC

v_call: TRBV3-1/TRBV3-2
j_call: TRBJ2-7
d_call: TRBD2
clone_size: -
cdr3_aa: CASSQGAGGQYEQYF
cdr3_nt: TGTGCCAGCAGCCAAGGGGCGGGGGGGCAATACGAGCAGTACTTC

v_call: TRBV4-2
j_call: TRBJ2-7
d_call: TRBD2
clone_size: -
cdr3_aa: CASSRTSGYEQYF
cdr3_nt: TGTGCCAGCAGTCGGACTAGCGGCTACGAGCAGTACTTC

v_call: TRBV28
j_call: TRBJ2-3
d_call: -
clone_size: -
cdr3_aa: CASSFVARDTQYF
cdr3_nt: TGTGCCAGCAGTTTCGTAGCTAGAGATACGCAGTATTTT

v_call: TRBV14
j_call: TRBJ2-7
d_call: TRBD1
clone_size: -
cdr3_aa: CASSQDWGTGSAYEQYF
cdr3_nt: TGTGCCAGCAGCCAAGATTGGGGGACAGGGTCTGCCTACGAGCAGTACTTC

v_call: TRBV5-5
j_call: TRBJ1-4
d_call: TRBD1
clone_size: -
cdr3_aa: CASSTRAGGREKLFF
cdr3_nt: TGTGCCAGCAGCACGCGGGCAGGGGGCAGGGAAAAACTGTTTTTT

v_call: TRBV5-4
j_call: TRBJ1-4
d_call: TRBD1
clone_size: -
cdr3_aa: CASSRDRGEKLFF
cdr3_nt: TGTGCCAGCAGCAGGGACAGGGGGGAAAAACTGTTTTTT

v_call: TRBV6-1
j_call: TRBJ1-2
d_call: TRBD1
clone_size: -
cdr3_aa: CASSERLTGSGGYTF
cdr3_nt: TGTGCCAGCAGTGAGCGCCTGACAGGGTCAGGCGGCTACACCTTC

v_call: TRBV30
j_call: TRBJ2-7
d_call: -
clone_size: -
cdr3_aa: CAWSVGGYEQYF
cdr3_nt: TGTGCCTGGAGTGTGGGGGGATACGAGCAGTACTTC

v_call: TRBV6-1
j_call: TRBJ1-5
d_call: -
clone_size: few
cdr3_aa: CASSERGSGYQPQHF
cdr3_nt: TGTGCCAGCAGTGAGAGGGGGTCAGGGTATCAGCCCCAGCATTTT

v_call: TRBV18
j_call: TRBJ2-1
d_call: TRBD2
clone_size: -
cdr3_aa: CASSRLAGHNEQFF
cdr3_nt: TGTGCCAGCTCAAGGCTAGCGGGACACAATGAGCAGTTCTTC

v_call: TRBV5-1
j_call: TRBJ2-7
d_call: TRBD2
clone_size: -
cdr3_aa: CASSHGRGIAYEQYF
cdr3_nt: TGCGCCAGCAGCCACGGGCGGGGGATTGCCTACGAGCAGTACTTC

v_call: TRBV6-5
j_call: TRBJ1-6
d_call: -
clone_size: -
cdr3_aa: CASSPGSRNNGALHF
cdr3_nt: TGTGCCAGCAGTCCGGGGTCCCGGAATAATGGCGCCCTCCACTTT

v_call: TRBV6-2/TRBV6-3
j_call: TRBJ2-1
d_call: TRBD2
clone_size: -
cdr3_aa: CASSSPGLTYNEQFF
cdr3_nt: TGTGCCAGCAGTTCACCGGGACTAACCTACAATGAGCAGTTCTTC

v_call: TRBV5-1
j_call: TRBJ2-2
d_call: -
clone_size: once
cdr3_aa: CASSPGATGELFF
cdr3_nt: TGCGCCAGCAGCCCAGGGGCCACCGGGGAGCTGTTTTTT

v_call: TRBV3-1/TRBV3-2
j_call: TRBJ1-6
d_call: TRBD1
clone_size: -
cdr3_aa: CASSQVDRGSPLHF
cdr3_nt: TGTGCCAGCAGCCAAGTGGACAGGGGTTCACCCCTCCACTTT

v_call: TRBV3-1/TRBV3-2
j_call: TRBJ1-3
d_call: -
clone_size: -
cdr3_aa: CASSPPGIGGNTIYF
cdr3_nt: TGTGCCAGCAGCCCTCCAGGGATTGGGGGAAACACCATATATTTT

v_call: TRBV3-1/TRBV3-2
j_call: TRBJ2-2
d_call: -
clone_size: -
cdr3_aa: CASSQAGDTGELFF
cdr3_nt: TGTGCCAGCAGCCAAGCGGGGGACACCGGGGAGCTGTTTTTT

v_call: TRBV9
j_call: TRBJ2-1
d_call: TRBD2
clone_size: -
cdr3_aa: CASSPTGTSWGENEQFF
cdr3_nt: TGTGCCAGCAGCCCTACCGGGACTAGCTGGGGTGAGAATGAGCAGTTCTTC

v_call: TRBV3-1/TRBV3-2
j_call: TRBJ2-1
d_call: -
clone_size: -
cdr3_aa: CASSQDVAVGGEQFF
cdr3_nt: TGTGCCAGCAGCCAAGATGTAGCGGTCGGGGGTGAGCAGTTCTTC

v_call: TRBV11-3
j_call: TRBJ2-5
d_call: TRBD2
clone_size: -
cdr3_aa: CASSQGTSGVQETQYF
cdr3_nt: TGTGCCAGCAGCCAAGGGACTAGCGGGGTTCAAGAGACCCAGTACTTC

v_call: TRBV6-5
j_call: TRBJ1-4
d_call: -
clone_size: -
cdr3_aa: CASSRQVANEKLFF
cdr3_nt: TGTGCCAGCAGCAGACAGGTGGCTAATGAAAAACTGTTTTTT

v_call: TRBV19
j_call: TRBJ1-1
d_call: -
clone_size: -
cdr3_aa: CASSRDTNTEAFF
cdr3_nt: TGTGCCAGTAGCAGGGACACCAACACTGAAGCTTTCTTT

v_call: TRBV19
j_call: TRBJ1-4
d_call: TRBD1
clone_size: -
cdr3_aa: CASSSRQGPTNEKLFF
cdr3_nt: TGTGCCAGTAGTTCACGACAGGGGCCGACTAATGAAAAACTGTTTTTT

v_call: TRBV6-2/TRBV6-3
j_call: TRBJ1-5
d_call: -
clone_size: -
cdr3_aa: CASSPGFAQPQHF
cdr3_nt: TGTGCCAGCAGTCCGGGATTTGCCCAGCCCCAGCATTTT

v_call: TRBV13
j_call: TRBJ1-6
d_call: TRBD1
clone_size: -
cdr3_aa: CASSLGAGTGNSPLHF
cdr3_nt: TGTGCCAGCAGCTTAGGCGCCGGGACAGGAAATTCACCCCTCCACTTT

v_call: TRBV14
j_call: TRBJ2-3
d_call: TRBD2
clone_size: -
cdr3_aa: CASSQPNRVIAGDDATDTQYF
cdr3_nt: TGTGCCAGCAGCCAACCCAACCGCGTGATAGCGGGGGACGACGCCACAGATACGCAGTATTTT